Listed below are T cell receptor beta chains from one sample, sequenced in a study of blood T cell repertoires in COVID-19. The method was immunoSEQ multiplex PCR; TCRdb's version includes in-frame clones alone and lacks a portion of them. The data show some 530,000 clones, approximately 83% seen once. The material sequenced was peripheral blood. The receptor set was obtained from a human donor in a cohort sampled during active COVID-19. CDR3s include the opening cysteine and the closing phenylalanine or tryptophan. The D gene is left open where the match is weak. The size entry is marked missing in some rows and otherwise reads once, few, many or a size class.

TRBJ1-5 NA NA TRBV10-3 TGTGCCATCAGTGAGCACGGACAGCATCAGCCCCAGCATTTT CAISEHGQHQPQHF
TRBJ1-4 TRBD1 NA TRBV27 TGTGCCAGCAGTAGAAAAAAACAGGGGGGAGGTAATGAAAAACTGTTTTTT CASSRKKQGGGNEKLFF
TRBJ2-1 TRBD2 NA TRBV5-1 TGCGCCAGCACCCTCTTACGGGAGGGCCTGGGTGAGCAGTTCTTC CASTLLREGLGEQFF
TRBJ1-2 TRBD1 NA TRBV6-4 TGTGCCAGCAGCCCCGACTGGACCGGGACAGGGTATGGCTACACCTTC CASSPDWTGTGYGYTF
TRBJ2-7 TRBD1 once TRBV7-9 TGTGCCAGCAGCCCACCAAAGACAGGGGACTCGGGCGAGCAGTACTTC CASSPPKTGDSGEQYF
TRBJ1-1 TRBD1 NA TRBV11-3 TGTGCCAGCAGCTTGACAGGGGACACTGAAGCTTTCTTT CASSLTGDTEAFF
TRBJ1-6 NA NA TRBV4-1 TGCGCCAGCAGCCAAGTAGTACAAGGGAGTGCACCCCTCCACTTT CASSQVVQGSAPLHF
TRBJ2-5 NA NA TRBV2 TGTGCCAGCAACGACCCCGGGACTGATCAAGAGACCCAGTACTTC CASNDPGTDQETQYF
TRBJ2-7 NA NA TRBV6-5 TGTGCCAGCAGGAAGATCACGGGACTTATCTACGAGCAGTACTTC CASRKITGLIYEQYF
TRBJ2-5 NA NA TRBV6-5 TGTGCCAGCAGTTACGGGGCCCGGGACACACAAGAGACCCAGTACTTC CASSYGARDTQETQYF
TRBJ2-2 NA NA TRBV30 TGTGCCTGGAGTCATTTGACTAGGACCGGGGAGCTGTTTTTT CAWSHLTRTGELFF
TRBJ1-2 NA NA TRBV28 TGTGCCAGCAGCCTCAGGGTGGGAGGCTACACCTTC CASSLRVGGYTF
TRBJ2-7 NA NA TRBV27 TGTGCCAGCCGCCCCCTTGGGGGCGTACGGCAGTACTTC CASRPLGGVRQYF
TRBJ1-4 NA NA TRBV29-1 TGCAGCGTTGAGGGGGCTGAGGGAGAAAAACTGTTTTTT CSVEGAEGEKLFF
TRBJ2-7 TRBD2 NA TRBV7-9 TGTGCCAGCAGCTTGTCAGCGGGAGCCCACGAGCAGTACTTC CASSLSAGAHEQYF
TRBJ2-2 NA NA TRBV9 TGTGCCAGCAACAACAGGGACACCGGGGAGCTGTTTTTT CASNNRDTGELFF
TRBJ2-1 TRBD1 NA TRBV6-6 TGTGCCAGCAGCCTCGGGGGACAGGGGAATGAGCAGTTCTTC CASSLGGQGNEQFF
TRBJ2-3 NA NA TRBV24-1 TGTGCCACCAGTGATTTTCCGGGTAGCGGAGACACAGATACGCAGTATTTT CATSDFPGSGDTDTQYF
TRBJ1-2 NA NA TRBV24-1 TGTGCCACCAGTGATTCAGCGGTGCGATATGGCTACACCTTC CATSDSAVRYGYTF
TRBJ2-7 NA NA TRBV5-1 TGCGCCAGCAGCCTGGTGGAGGGCCGCAACGAGCAGTACTTC CASSLVEGRNEQYF
TRBJ2-5 NA NA TRBV28 TGTGCCAGCAGCCCCCCTACCGGGAGCCTATCCGAGACCCAGTACTTC CASSPPTGSLSETQYF
TRBJ2-5 NA NA TRBV5-6 TGTGCCAGCAGCCCTCGGGACTTACAAGAGACCCAGTACTTC CASSPRDLQETQYF
TRBJ1-1 TRBD1 NA TRBV10-2 TGCGCCAGCGCCACGGGGACAGTAGAAGCTTTCTTT CASATGTVEAFF
TRBJ2-1 TRBD1 NA TRBV24-1 TGTGCCACCAGTGACTATAAACGAACCGGGACAGGGAGCAATGAGCAGTTCTTC CATSDYKRTGTGSNEQFF
TRBJ2-1 TRBD2 few TRBV11-3 TGTGCCAGCAGCTTAAGACTAGCCAGCCAAAATGAGCAGTTCTTC CASSLRLASQNEQFF
TRBJ1-4 NA NA TRBV5-4 TGTGCCAGCAGCTTGGAGGGGGGGCGCAGTGAAAAACTGTTTTTT CASSLEGGRSEKLFF
TRBJ2-1 NA NA TRBV30 TGTGCCTCCCGAGTGGCACTAAAGAGTTTGGGGGCCAACAATGAGCAGTTCTTC CASRVALKSLGANNEQFF
TRBJ2-7 TRBD2 NA TRBV11-2 TGTGCCAGCAGCTTGTCTGGACTAGCGACCTACGAGCAGTACTTC CASSLSGLATYEQYF
TRBJ1-1 NA NA TRBV7-6 TGTGCCAGCAGCTTAGTTTGGAGTATGAACACTGAAGCTTTCTTT CASSLVWSMNTEAFF
TRBJ2-2 NA NA TRBV24-1 TGTGCCACCAGTGACCCGAGCGGGAACACCGGGGAGCTGTTTTTT CATSDPSGNTGELFF
TRBJ1-1 TRBD1 once TRBV7-6 TGTGCCAGCAGACCCGGGACAGGGAACACTGAAGCTTTCTTT CASRPGTGNTEAFF
TRBJ1-5 TRBD1 many TRBV19 TGTGCCAGTAGTAAGACAGGGGTTGGTCAGCCCCAGCATTTT CASSKTGVGQPQHF
TRBJ1-1 NA NA TRBV2 TGTGCCAGCAGGGCACAGGGTCCCACTGAAGCTTTCTTT CASRAQGPTEAFF
TRBJ1-1 NA NA TRBV5-1 TGCGCCAGCAGCTTGGGGGCCTCCTGGGAGACTGAAGCTTTCTTT CASSLGASWETEAFF
TRBJ1-5 NA once TRBV20-1 TGCAGTGCTAGTAGGGGAAGTCAGCCCCAGCATTTT CSASRGSQPQHF
TRBJ2-6 NA NA TRBV7-2 TGTGCCAGCAGCTTAGAGGGGCGCTCTGGGGCCAACGTCCTGACTTTC CASSLEGRSGANVLTF
TRBJ2-5 NA NA TRBV7-3 TGTGCCAGCAGCCTGAGGTTGCAAGAGACCCAGTACTTC CASSLRLQETQYF
TRBJ1-4 NA NA TRBV2 TGTGCCAGCAGTGATATTTTGAGTGCAACTAATGAAAAACTGTTTTTT CASSDILSATNEKLFF
TRBJ2-7 TRBD2 NA TRBV18 TGTGCCAGCTCACCGGGACTAGCGGGAGGACAATACGAGCAGTACTTC CASSPGLAGGQYEQYF